A single T cell receptor (beta chain) is shown here with its context. Sequencing used immunoSEQ multiplex PCR; TCRdb keeps in-frame clones, though not all of them. This table has about 160,000 clones, around four fifths appearing once. Participants were aged roughly 18 to 100 years from approximately 23 US areas. Cohorts were based on clinical histories the participants reported. Donors of Cohort 3 who recovered were those that had two negative PCRs, clearance, or symptom resolution. The ends lost 1 base at V and 6 bases at J; junction bases unmatched: 12. The CDR3 length is 17 residues. CDR1 PRHDT and CDR2 FYEKMQ come from the germline V gene (reference sequence). This sample was included in a study of blood T cell repertoires in COVID-19. The overall study: The United States, Italy and Spain were the sources of the acute and convalescent COVID-19 samples.

The chain combines TRBV13 with TRBJ2-3; the match to TRBD2 covers 8 bases. The sample taken for sequencing was PBMCs or T cells enriched from blood (not recorded which). This clonotype was sampled from a woman aged 45 to 65 who had recovered from COVID-19. The CDR3 DNA follows: TGTGCCAGCAGCTTAGTGGGGCTAGCGGGCACAAATGATACGCAGTATTTT. Translation: CASSLVGLAGTNDTQYF.